This is a list of T cell receptor beta chains from one sample in a study of blood T cell repertoires in COVID-19. Libraries were prepared by immunoSEQ multiplex PCR; TCRdb keeps only in-frame clonotypes and omits some of them. The table has tens of thousands of clones, around three quarters seen once. Sequenced: peripheral blood. These receptors were obtained from a woman aged 70 to 79 with acute or convalescent COVID-19. Each CDR3 is given with its conserved first and last residue. A D gene is named only where the DNA matches it firmly. Not every row has a clone size; where given, it reads once, few, many or a size class.

. | TRBJ2-2 | . | TRBV7-6 | TGTGCCAGCAGCCCCATAGAAGGACGACCTAGGGAGACCGGGGAGCTGTTTTTT | CASSPIEGRPRETGELFF
TRBD2 | TRBJ2-3 | . | TRBV12-5 | TGTGCTAGTGGTTTGGCGAAAAACCGAGGGACTAGCGGGATACTAAGCACAGATACGCAGTATTTT | CASGLAKNRGTSGILSTDTQYF
. | TRBJ1-2 | few | TRBV12-3/TRBV12-4 | TGTGCCAGCAGTTTAGGGGCTACTGGCTACACCTTC | CASSLGATGYTF
. | TRBJ2-3 | . | TRBV6-2/TRBV6-3 | TGTGCCAGCAGTTGGGGGGTAGGCACAGATACGCAGTATTTT | CASSWGVGTDTQYF
. | TRBJ1-2 | . | TRBV7-9 | TGTGCCAGCAGCTTAGTCCCGAGTGTAAATGATGGCTACACCTTC | CASSLVPSVNDGYTF
. | TRBJ2-7 | . | TRBV25-1 | TGTGCCAGCAGTGAATCAGTACCCTACGAGCAGTACTTC | CASSESVPYEQYF
. | TRBJ1-2 | once | TRBV6-1 | TGTGCCAGCAGTGAAGCGCGGGGCCTCGGCTACACCTTC | CASSEARGLGYTF
. | TRBJ2-7 | . | TRBV6-5 | TGTGCCAGCAGTTACTCGATGGCTAGCCTTCCCTACGAGCAGTACTTC | CASSYSMASLPYEQYF
TRBD1 | TRBJ1-1 | . | TRBV6-6 | TGTGCCAGCTGCTTGCAGGGGGGTAACACTGAAGCTTTCTTT | CASCLQGGNTEAFF
. | TRBJ1-3 | . | TRBV5-1 | TGCGCCAGCAGCTTGGATTTGGGACTTGCGGGAAACACCATATATTTT | CASSLDLGLAGNTIYF
. | TRBJ1-1 | . | TRBV5-1 | TGCGCCAGCAGCCCCGCTTCCCGCACCAGCTCACAGGGTCAACCTGAAGCTTTCTTT | CASSPASRTSSQGQPEAFF
. | TRBJ1-5 | . | TRBV7-5 | TGTGTGCGACCTGGGGGGGGAGAGGGCAATCAGCCCCAGCATTTT | CVRPGGGEGNQPQHF
. | TRBJ2-3 | . | TRBV5-6 | TGTGCCAGTGTAAAACGGGGCACAGATACGCAGTATTTT | CASVKRGTDTQYF
. | TRBJ1-6 | . | TRBV11-1 | TGTGCCAGCAGCTCCTCCCTAAATAATTCACCCCTCCACTTT | CASSSSLNNSPLHF
. | TRBJ1-1 | . | TRBV5-1 | TGCGCCAGCAGCTTGCTGGAGGACACTGAAGCTTTCTTT | CASSLLEDTEAFF
. | TRBJ1-1 | . | TRBV7-8 | TGTGCCAGCAGCCAATGGGAGGCGCTCAACACTGAAGCTTTCTTT | CASSQWEALNTEAFF
TRBD2 | TRBJ2-1 | . | TRBV5-1 | TGCGCCAGCAGCTTGGCCGCGGGGGGCGGGAATGAGCAGTTCTTC | CASSLAAGGGNEQFF
. | TRBJ1-5 | . | TRBV2 | TGTGCCAGCAGTGATTCTGCGGCGAGCAATCAGCCCCAGCATTTT | CASSDSAASNQPQHF
. | TRBJ2-7 | . | TRBV19 | TGTGCCAGTAGTATATCCCTGGCGACACGCACCTACGAGCAGTACTTC | CASSISLATRTYEQYF
. | TRBJ2-3 | . | TRBV11-3 | TGTGCCAGCAGCCCCCGGGGTCTAAGTACAGATGCGCAGTATTTT | CASSPRGLSTDAQYF
. | TRBJ2-2 | . | TRBV7-2 | TGTGCCAGCAGCTTAGATCCGACATGGAACACCGGGGAGCTGTTTTTT | CASSLDPTWNTGELFF
TRBD2 | TRBJ2-3 | once | TRBV9 | TGTGCCAGCAGCGTATCGGGCAGCTTTAGCGGGGGGGCGAGCACAGATACGCAGTATTTT | CASSVSGSFSGGASTDTQYF
. | TRBJ1-1 | . | TRBV9 | TGTGCCAGCAGCGTAGGACATCTGAACACTGAAGCTTTCTTT | CASSVGHLNTEAFF
. | TRBJ1-2 | . | TRBV5-1 | TGCGCCAGCAGCTCACGACAGGAGTATGGCTACACCTTC | CASSSRQEYGYTF
. | TRBJ1-2 | . | TRBV5-6 | TGTGCCAGCAGCTTGGTTTTTGGGACTCCGAGGGGTGGCTACACCTTC | CASSLVFGTPRGGYTF
TRBD1 | TRBJ1-5 | . | TRBV2 | TGTGCCAGCAGTGTAACAGGGGGCTTTGGTCAGCCCCAGCATTTT | CASSVTGGFGQPQHF
TRBD1 | TRBJ1-2 | . | TRBV5-1 | TGCGCCAGCAGCCTCCGGGACAGGGACTATGGCTACACCTTC | CASSLRDRDYGYTF
. | TRBJ1-4 | . | TRBV6-5 | TGTGCCAGCATGACTGGCGCAACTAATGAAAAACTGTTTTTT | CASMTGATNEKLFF
. | TRBJ2-7 | few | TRBV5-4 | TGTGCCAGCAGCCCCAACCTCGCGACCTACGAGCAGTACTTC | CASSPNLATYEQYF
. | TRBJ2-5 | . | TRBV15 | TGTGCCACCAGCAGAGTAGTGGCGGACCAAGAGACCCAGTACTTC | CATSRVVADQETQYF
TRBD1 | TRBJ1-2 | . | TRBV29-1 | TGCAGGCCCGGGACAGGGGAATACACCTTC | CRPGTGEYTF
TRBD2 | TRBJ2-7 | . | TRBV2 | TGTGCCAGCAGTGACGGGGGGGGGCTCGAGCAGTACTTC | CASSDGGGLEQYF
TRBD1 | TRBJ1-1 | . | TRBV13 | TGTGCCAGCAGCTTATGGCGGACAGGGGTAATAAAGCCCACTGAAGCTTTCTTT | CASSLWRTGVIKPTEAFF
. | TRBJ1-6 | . | TRBV4-1 | TGCGCCAGCAGCCAAGAGGGCAGTAATTCACCCCTCCACTTT | CASSQEGSNSPLHF
TRBD2 | TRBJ2-5 | . | TRBV7-6 | TGTGCCAGCAGCTTACGAGCGGGGGACCAAGAGACCCAGTACTTC | CASSLRAGDQETQYF
. | TRBJ1-1 | . | TRBV6-5 | TGTGCCAGCAGTTATGCCCAGGGGCCCACTGAAGCTTTCTTT | CASSYAQGPTEAFF
. | TRBJ1-5 | . | TRBV2 | TGTGCCAGCAGTGAGGCCACCAATCAGCCCCAGCATTTT | CASSEATNQPQHF
. | TRBJ1-1 | . | TRBV9 | TGTGCCAGCAGCGCGAACCTTGACAGTCAGGGTAGCACTGAAGCTTTCTTT | CASSANLDSQGSTEAFF
. | TRBJ1-4 | . | TRBV2 | TGTGCCAGCATTAAACAGGGTACAACTAATGAAAAGCTGTTTTTT | CASIKQGTTNEKLFF
. | TRBJ1-5 | . | TRBV6-5 | TGTGCCAGCAGTCAGGGGCACGGCAATCAGCCCCAGCATTTT | CASSQGHGNQPQHF
. | TRBJ1-3 | . | TRBV12-2 | TGTGCAAGGGGGTACAGGGGATTAGATACTGGAAACACCATATATTTT | CARGYRGLDTGNTIYF
. | TRBJ2-2 | . | TRBV19 | TGTGCCAGTAGTCAGTCGGGTGAGAACACCGGGGAGCTGTTTTTT | CASSQSGENTGELFF
. | TRBJ1-1 | few | TRBV9 | TGTGCCAGCAGCGTACTACCCGATATCCCTGAAGCTTTCTTT | CASSVLPDIPEAFF
. | TRBJ1-2 | . | TRBV24-1 | TGTGCCACCAGTGATGCCGGGACACTTTATGGCTACACCTTC | CATSDAGTLYGYTF
TRBD1 | TRBJ2-1 | . | TRBV9 | TGTGCCACAGGACAGGGGGGGAGTGAGCAGTTCTTC | CATGQGGSEQFF
. | TRBJ2-6 | . | TRBV5-1 | TGCGCCAGCAGCTTACGGACAGCGGTTTCTGGGGCCAACGTCCTGACTTTC | CASSLRTAVSGANVLTF
TRBD2 | TRBJ2-1 | . | TRBV5-1 | TGCGCCAGCAGCTTGGGACTAGCGGGGAATGCGGACAATGAGCAGTTCTTC | CASSLGLAGNADNEQFF
TRBD2 | TRBJ2-1 | . | TRBV5-1 | TGCGCCAGCAGCCTAGAAGCGGGGAGCCTCTACAATGAGCAGTTCTTC | CASSLEAGSLYNEQFF
. | TRBJ2-3 | once | TRBV6-1 | TGTGCCAGCAGTGAATTTCAGTATAGCACAGATACGCAGTATTTT | CASSEFQYSTDTQYF
. | TRBJ2-1 | . | TRBV12-3/TRBV12-4 | TGTGCCAGCAGTTTAGATAGAAATGAGCAGTTCTTC | CASSLDRNEQFF
. | TRBJ2-2 | few | TRBV12-1 | TGTGCCAGCAGCTCTCGACTAGCGGGGGAGAACACCGGGGAGCTGTTTTTT | CASSSRLAGENTGELFF
. | TRBJ1-2 | . | TRBV27 | TGTGCCAGCAGTTTATTATCGGGCTATGGCTACACCTTC | CASSLLSGYGYTF
. | TRBJ2-7 | once | TRBV27 | TGTGCCAGCAGTTTAGCGGGGACAGCCTACGAGCAGTACTTC | CASSLAGTAYEQYF
. | TRBJ2-5 | . | TRBV6-6 | TGTGCCAGCAGGCACGACCTGGACATCCAAGAGACCCAGTACTTC | CASRHDLDIQETQYF
TRBD2 | TRBJ2-7 | . | TRBV11-2 | TGTGCCAGCAGCCCTCGGGCTAGCGGTATCTCCTACGAGCAGTACTTC | CASSPRASGISYEQYF